These 4 T cell receptor beta chains were all obtained from the same sample, sequenced in a study of T-cell reconstitution after alpha-beta-depleted transplantation in children. TCRbeta library construction was performed incorporating unique molecular identifiers. MiXCR, applied by TCRdb to the PCR reads, yields one record per CDR3 protein. This table has fewer than 700,000 distinct CDR3 sequences, over 10% appearing once. The sequences come from PBMCs, mostly from graft donor cells, collected 360 days after TCRalphabeta/CD19-depleted stem cell transplant. All receptors derive from a male patient between 10 and 17 years old who had a stem cell transplant for acute myeloid leukemia, so the T cells may come from the graft donor.

This clonotype was seen more than once but under ten times. The V gene is TRBV11-1, the J gene TRBJ2-3; possible D gene TRBD1, 6 bases. V was clipped by 2 bases and J by 4 bases, with 22 bases between them. Germline V gene sequence: CDR1 SGHAT, CDR2 FQDESV (reference sequence). CDR3 length equals 18 residues. This CDR3 is CASSLRLQGIHWADTQYF. CDR3 nucleotide sequence: TGTGCCAGCAGCTTACGATTGCAGGGGATTCATTGGGCAGATACGCAGTATTTT.

The rearrangement links TRBV7-8 to TRBJ2-4; no clear D. From germline, CDR1 is SGHVS and CDR2 FQNEAQ. V gave up 6 bases and J gave up 8 bases, with 14 bases separating them. CDR3 length: 13 amino acids. The CDR3 DNA reads TGTGCCAGCAGTTCGGGCCCTGGGGACATTCAGTACTTC. Protein sequence: CASSSGPGDIQYF. The variable domain in full, completed from reference TRBV7-8 and TRBJ2-4, reads GAGVSQSPRYKVAKRGQDVALRCDPISGHVSLFWYQQALGQGPEFLTYFQNEAQLDKSGLPSDRFFAERPEGSVSTLKIQRTQQEDSAVYLCASSSGPGDIQYFGAGTRLSVL.

This clonotype was seen a few times. The rearrangement links TRBV6-5 to TRBJ2-1, with TRBD2 matching 10 bases. This CDR3 is 18 amino acids long. V was clipped by 2 bases and J by 1 base; unmatched bases: 8. The germline V gene encodes CDR1 MNHEY and CDR2 SVGAGI. CDR3 in DNA: TGTGCCAGCAGTTACCGAGCGGGAGGGCTTATGTCCTACAATGAGCAGTTCTTC. This sequence encodes CASSYRAGGLMSYNEQFF.

Many counts were recorded for this clonotype. The chain combines TRBV25-1 with TRBJ2-1, with D possibly matching TRBD2 (5 bases). Between the trimmed V and J ends, which lost 6 bases and 2 bases, there was a span of 14 bases. The CDR3 extends over 15 amino acids. Germline values: CDR1 MGHDK, CDR2 SYGVNS. CDR3 loop: CASSERDWPYNEQFF. CDR3 DNA sequence: TGTGCCAGCAGCGAGAGGGATTGGCCCTACAATGAGCAGTTCTTC.